This T cell receptor beta chain was sequenced for a study of cytomegalovirus exposure and HLA in healthy donors (dated by TCRdb to 2016 to 2017). As for the study more broadly: According to a later analysis, the 120 or so validation repertoires were produced on the same platform as the roughly 720 repertoires of the first cohort. Along with the approximately 650-subject first cohort, a separate validation cohort of over a hundred different subjects was used. The study combined high-throughput TCR immunosequencing, statistical association of individual TCRs with disease status, and machine learning to predict cytomegalovirus infection status. The study was designed to test whether signatures of past pathogen exposure could be identified by cataloging public T cell receptors.

Receptor libraries were prepared by the immunoSEQ multiplex PCR assay. As for the original processing: A statistical classification framework was developed to diagnose cytomegalovirus status using the catalog of TCR beta chain sequences. TCRdb limited this immuneACCESS table to in-frame rearrangements with V and J called. A share of clones is missing; checked studies link under half to unresolved V genes, and the rest is unexplained. V, J and clone size were drawn from that table, and D and trimming were deduced from the DNA. In this sample the table shows fewer than 250,000 clones, about 86% of which occur a single time. The biggest ten clones account for about 2.8% of the sample. Donors formed part of the validation cohort, which comprised 120 subjects and was distinct from the first cohort of 666 subjects. V sheds 1 base and J sheds 8 bases, leaving 8 bases between their ends. From the cysteine through the phenylalanine, the CDR3 covers 12 amino acids. CDR3 DNA only is kept here, 36 bases in frame from base 1. The germline V gene encodes CDR1 SGHTA and CDR2 FQGNSA.

The paper's findings and limits, for the study overall: All 120 or so repertoires were used to score co-occurrence in the validation cohort in a later analysis, because that analysis had no HLA typing for the cohort. In the study, 150 to 200 TCR beta chains were listed as associated with cytomegalovirus. The classifier was reported to diagnose cytomegalovirus status with high specificity and sensitivity in both the original and validation cohorts. Most TCR sequences were observed very rarely across donors, whereas some public TCRs were present in many individuals. Of the cluster scores, approximately 95% were above 0 in a later analysis, which found that TCRs clustered in the first cohort also tended to co-occur in the roughly 130 validation repertoires. The authors suggested that the approach could potentially be generalized to other disease states and immunological phenotypes. In vitro tests confirmed that a few of the cytomegalovirus-associated TCR beta chains recognize cytomegalovirus antigens.

As regards this clone: Its antigen target is currently unknown. There are no base qualities to consult, and no much larger clone falls within one base.

This sequence originates from a man younger than 30 in good health and CMV-seronegative. Sequencing was performed on PBMCs. Rearrangement joined TRBV7-2 to TRBJ1-2, with the D gene call left open. The DNA sequence is as follows: TGTGCCAGCAGCTTAGATCGGAGGGGCTACACCTTC. This translates into CASSLDRRGYTF.